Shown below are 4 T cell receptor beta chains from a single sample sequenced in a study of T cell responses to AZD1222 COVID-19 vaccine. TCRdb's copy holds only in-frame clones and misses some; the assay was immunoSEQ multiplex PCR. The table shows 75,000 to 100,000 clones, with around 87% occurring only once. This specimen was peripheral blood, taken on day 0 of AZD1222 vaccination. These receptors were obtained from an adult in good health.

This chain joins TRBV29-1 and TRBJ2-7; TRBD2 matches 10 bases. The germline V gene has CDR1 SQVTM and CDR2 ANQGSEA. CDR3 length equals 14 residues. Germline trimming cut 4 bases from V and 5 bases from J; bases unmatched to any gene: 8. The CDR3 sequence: CSVVLTSGADEQYF. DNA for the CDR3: TGCAGCGTTGTACTAACTAGCGGGGCCGACGAGCAGTACTTC.

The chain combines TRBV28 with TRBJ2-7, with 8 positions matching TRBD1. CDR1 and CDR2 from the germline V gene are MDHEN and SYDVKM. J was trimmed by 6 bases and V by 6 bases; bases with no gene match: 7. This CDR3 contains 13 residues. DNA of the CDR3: TGTGCCAGCAGCCCCGGGACAGGACGCGAGCAGTACTTC. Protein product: CASSPGTGREQYF.

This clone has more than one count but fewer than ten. The CDR3 spells CASSYPTSGGFSYEQYF. Here the CDR3 DNA reads TGTGCCAGCAGTTACCCCACTAGCGGGGGCTTCTCTTACGAGCAGTACTTC. This sequence joins TRBV6-2 or TRBV6-3 and TRBJ2-7; TRBD2 aligns across 11 bases. Germline V lookup: CDR1 MNHEY, CDR2 SVGEGT. J was trimmed by 4 bases and V by 2 bases; bases with no gene match: 10. The CDR3 covers 17 residues.

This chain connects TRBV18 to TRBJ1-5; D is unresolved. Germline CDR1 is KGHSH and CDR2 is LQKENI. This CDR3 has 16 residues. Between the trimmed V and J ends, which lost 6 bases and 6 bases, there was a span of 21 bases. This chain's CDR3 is CASSFREPSRGQPQHF. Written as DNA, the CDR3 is TGTGCCAGCTCCTTCCGGGAGCCCTCCCGGGGTCAGCCCCAGCATTTT.